This entry concerns a single T cell receptor (beta chain). The germline V gene encodes CDR1 SGHTA and CDR2 FQGNSA. This CDR3 has 12 amino acids. V lost 5 bases to trimming and J lost 7 bases, with 11 bases between them. Primers: 60 Vbeta forward and 13 Jbeta reverse. Only in-frame clones appear in the TCRdb table, and some are missing; sequencing was by immunoSEQ multiplex PCR. This sample's clone table lists 110,000 to 150,000 clones. This sample was taken from a study of cytomegalovirus exposure and HLA in healthy donors. The sequencing input was PBMCs. The chain links TRBV7-2 to TRBJ1-1, with a weak D call TRBD1 (6 bases). The clonotype comes from a male donor in good health and CMV-seronegative. The CDR3 protein is CASSPKGDEAFF. The CDR3 coding sequence is TGTGCCAGCAGCCCAAAGGGGGATGAAGCTTTCTTT.